A single sample gave rise to the 11 T cell receptor beta chains below, sequenced in a study of radiation and T cells in renal cell carcinoma. As for time point: blood 2 weeks post-SBRT. Documented treatment: 15 Gy SBRT to primary tumor, nephrectomy 4 weeks later. TCRdb's table, derived via immunoSEQ multiplex PCR, lists solely in-frame clones and lacks some. The data hold about 130,000 clones, with 81% observed a single time. The specimen was blood, collected from a patient whose treatment included radiotherapy and nephrectomy. These receptors were obtained from a man over 45 with renal cell carcinoma.

The chain is built from TRBV6-6 and TRBJ2-1, with D perhaps matching TRBD1 or TRBD2 (5 bases each). V lost 1 base and J lost 3, with 7 bases in between. Germline-derived CDR1 and CDR2 are MNHNY and SVGAGI (reference sequence). The CDR3 is 14 residues long. The CDR3 protein is CASSYYGGYNEQFF. The CDR3 bases are TGTGCCAGCAGTTACTATGGGGGCTACAATGAGCAGTTCTTC.

The rearrangement links TRBV7-2 to TRBJ2-7; 8 positions agree with TRBD1. This CDR3 has 14 amino acids. V lost 5 bases, J lost 3 bases, and 6 bases stayed unmatched. Germline lookup yields CDR1 SGHTA and CDR2 FQGNSA. The CDR3 coding sequence is TGTGCCAGCAGCCCCCACAGGGGGATCTACGAGCAGTACTTC. Amino acids: CASSPHRGIYEQYF.

This clone occurred once. This sequence joins TRBV7-9 and TRBJ1-1; the D is unclear. CDR1 is SEHNR, CDR2 FQNEAQ, per germline (reference sequence). Trimming left V 8 bases short and J 5 bases short, with 15 bases between. The CDR3 is 13 residues long. The CDR3 region is CASGVSSGTEAFF. Written as DNA, the CDR3 is TGTGCCAGCGGTGTAAGTTCTGGAACTGAAGCTTTCTTT.

The gene calls are TRBV11-2 and TRBJ1-6, with D hard to call. The CDR3 runs to 16 residues. Trimming took off 4 bases at V and 6 bases at J, with 16 bases between the two ends. In germline, CDR1 is SGHAT, CDR2 FQNNGV. CDR3 DNA sequence: TGTGCCAGCAGCTGGCTCGGGGTAGGAGTTAATTCACCCCTCCACTTT. Translation: CASSWLGVGVNSPLHF.

This rearrangement joins TRBV11-2 to TRBJ2-1; D is ambiguous. V was cut by 1 base and J by 0 bases, with 4 bases left in between. The CDR3 totals 14 residues. CDR1 SGHAT and CDR2 FQNNGV come from the germline V gene. In DNA form, the CDR3 reads TGTGCCAGCAGCTTAGTGAGCTCCTACAATGAGCAGTTCTTC. Its translation: CASSLVSSYNEQFF.

The chain is built from TRBV27 and TRBJ1-2; TRBD1 matches 8 bases. The CDR3 consists of 18 residues. The V and J ends lost 6 bases and 0 bases, in that order; junction bases with no gene match: 15. Germline V gene data show CDR1 as MNHEY and CDR2 as SMNVEV (reference sequence). The CDR3 loop is CASSDGPGQETTNYGYTF. CDR3 sequence (DNA): TGTGCCAGCAGCGATGGGCCGGGACAGGAGACCACTAACTATGGCTACACCTTC.

This chain connects TRBV7-8 to TRBJ1-2, with D tentatively TRBD1 (5 bases). The CDR3 has 15 amino acids. Trimming left V 5 bases short and J 8 bases short, with 21 bases between. CDR1 and CDR2 (germline): SGHVS, FQNEAQ. The CDR3 region has the DNA TGTGCCAGCAGCACCAGGACGGAGCCCTGGGACGGCTACACCTTC. It encodes CASSTRTEPWDGYTF.

In this sample, this clone turned up many times. This chain connects TRBV6-1 to TRBJ1-5, with 8 bases that match TRBD1. CDR1 and CDR2 (germline): MNHNS, SASEGT. CDR3 size: 15 residues. V lost 1 base and J lost 7; bases outside the gene matches: 6. This chain's CDR3 is CASSEGAGGGQPQHF. In DNA form, the CDR3 reads TGTGCCAGCAGTGAAGGGGCAGGGGGCGGACAGCCCCAGCATTTT.

The chain links TRBV6-5 to TRBJ1-5; D is undetermined. The length of the CDR3 is 14 residues. Trimming cost V 2 bases and J 1 base, with 6 bases left between them. Germline assignment: CDR1 MNHEY and CDR2 SVGAGI. This CDR3 reads CASSYRRSNQPQHF. Here the CDR3 DNA reads TGTGCCAGCAGTTACAGGCGCAGCAATCAGCCCCAGCATTTT.

This chain links TRBV7-2 with TRBJ1-2; 7 bases are shared with TRBD1. V lost 5 bases to trimming and J lost 5 bases; unmatched junction nucleotides: 14. This CDR3 region has 16 residues. In germline, CDR1 is SGHTA, CDR2 FQGNSA. CDR3 residues: CASSPNLVDRSYGYTF. DNA of the CDR3: TGTGCCAGCAGCCCTAATTTGGTGGACAGGAGTTATGGCTACACCTTC.

The chain carries TRBV5-1 and TRBJ1-5, with D unresolved. The V gene's germline CDR1 is SGHRS and CDR2 YFSETQ. The V gene lost 0 bases and the J gene lost 0 bases, with 4 bases spanning the gap. This CDR3 is built from 14 residues. The CDR3 loop is CASSLGSSNQPQHF. The CDR3 nucleotides are TGCGCCAGCAGCTTGGGGAGTAGCAATCAGCCCCAGCATTTT. Variable domain in full (rest from reference TRBV5-1 and TRBJ1-5): KAGVTQTPRYLIKTRGQQVTLSCSPISGHRSVSWYQQTPGQGLQFLFEYFSETQRNKGNFPGRFSGRQFSNSRSEMNVSTLELGDSALYLCASSLGSSNQPQHFGDGTRLSIL.